Below are 21 T cell receptor beta chains sequenced from a single sample in a study of T-cell memory formation after mild COVID-19. TCRdb used MiXCR to reprocess the 5' RACE reads, holding one entry per CDR3 protein. The sample lists 200,000 to 300,000 distinct CDR3 sequences, approximately 9% occurring once. The material sequenced was PBMCs or a T cell subset sorted from them (not recorded which). The receptor set was obtained from a man younger than 35 who had mild COVID-19 (a few samples of this study predate the infection). Cell type and time point are not known.

There are many counts of this clonotype. V and J are TRBV7-2 and TRBJ2-1; D unclear. V lost 3 bases, J lost 3 bases, and 3 bases lay in between. The germline V gene has CDR1 SGHTA and CDR2 FQGNSA. The CDR3 runs 12 residues. This CDR3 reads CASSFGYNEQFF. The CDR3 coding sequence is TGTGCCAGCAGCTTCGGCTACAATGAGCAGTTCTTC. The full variable domain, completed using reference TRBV7-2 and TRBJ2-1, is GAGVSQSPSNKVTEKGKDVELRCDPISGHTALYWYRQSLGQGLEFLIYFQGNSAPDKSGLPSDRFSAERTGGSVSTLTIQRTQQEDSAVYLCASSFGYNEQFFGPGTRLTVL.

This clonotype occurred a few times. This rearrangement joins TRBV4-3 to TRBJ1-1, with a weak D call TRBD1 (6 bases). The CDR3 covers 14 residues. The V gene's germline CDR1 is LGHNA and CDR2 YSLEER. The ends were cut back, 0 bases at V and 6 bases at J, with 11 bases in the middle. CDR3 region: CASSQEQGSAEAFF. The CDR3 DNA reads TGCGCCAGCAGCCAAGAACAGGGTAGCGCTGAAGCTTTCTTT.

This sequence joins TRBV6-2 or TRBV6-3 and TRBJ2-1, with D uncertain. This CDR3 spans 13 amino acids. Germline CDR1 MNHEY, CDR2 SVGEGT. V lost 5 bases and J lost 8, with 13 bases in between. The CDR3 DNA sequence: TGTGCCAGCAGTCGTCCCCCCTTGGATGAGCAGTTCTTC. Translated: CASSRPPLDEQFF.

This clonotype was picked up many times. The rearrangement links TRBV9 to TRBJ2-7; D unresolved. Deletions cut 2 bases from V and 0 bases from J, with 9 bases between. This CDR3 spans 14 amino acids. Looked up from germline, CDR1 is SGDLS and CDR2 is YYNGEE. Written as DNA, the CDR3 is TGTGCCAGCAGCGTTCAGGTTTCCTCCTACGAGCAGTACTTC. As protein: CASSVQVSSYEQYF.

A few counts support this clonotype. V gene TRBV27 combines with J gene TRBJ2-1; no clear D gene. The CDR3 is 13 amino acids. Germline V CDR1 and CDR2: MNHEY, SMNVEV (reference sequence). Trimming pared 5 bases from V and 15 bases from J, leaving 20 bases between. The CDR3 region has the DNA TGTGCCAGCAGTCCGCCCGGTGGCTCCGCGCGGTTCTTC. Residues: CASSPPGGSARFF.

A few counts support this clonotype. The rearrangement links TRBV7-9 to TRBJ2-3; 8 positions agree with TRBD2. Germline trimming cut 6 bases from V and 4 bases from J; bases unmatched to any gene: 6. The CDR3 runs to 14 residues. Germline CDR1 is SEHNR and CDR2 is FQNEAQ (reference sequence). The CDR3 region has the DNA TGTGCCAGCAGGACGGGAGGGTTCCCAGATACGCAGTATTTT. Protein product: CASRTGGFPDTQYF.

This clonotype occurred a few times. V usage is TRBV6-2 or TRBV6-3 and J usage is TRBJ2-7; the D is unclear. The CDR3 is made up of 13 amino acids. V lost 7 bases and J lost 2, with 12 bases in between. Germline V CDR1 and CDR2: MNHEY, SVGEGT. CDR3 region: CASIRRTPYEQYF. DNA for the CDR3: TGTGCCAGCATTCGTCGGACCCCCTACGAGCAGTACTTC.

The table lists this clonotype with a few counts. This sequence joins TRBV20-1 and TRBJ2-7, with a weak D call TRBD1 (6 bases). This CDR3 has 13 residues. The germline V gene has CDR1 DFQATT and CDR2 SNEGSKA (reference sequence). V lost 6 bases to trimming and J lost 1 base, with 13 bases between them. In DNA form, the CDR3 reads TGCAGTGCCGCACAGGGATATTCCTACGAGCAGTACTTC. This codes for CSAAQGYSYEQYF.

This clonotype occurred once. The chain combines TRBV29-1 with TRBJ1-2; D not resolved. This CDR3 region has 11 residues. CDR1 and CDR2 from the germline V gene are SQVTM and ANQGSEA. Trimming cost V 5 bases and J 4 bases, with 8 bases left between them. Here the CDR3 reads CSVQFSYGYTF. The CDR3 DNA sequence: TGCAGCGTTCAGTTTAGCTATGGCTACACCTTC.

This clonotype was recorded at least ten times. The CDR3 bases are TGCGCCAGCAGTTATAAGGGCACAGATACGCAGTATTTT. Translation gives CASSYKGTDTQYF. The chain combines TRBV5-1 with TRBJ2-3, with D unclear. The CDR3 totals 13 residues. The germline V gene has CDR1 SGHRS and CDR2 YFSETQ. Between the trimmed V and J ends, which lost 5 bases and 1 base, there was a span of 8 bases.

This clonotype was detected only a few times. V is TRBV9 and J is TRBJ2-2, with 11 bases identical to TRBD1. The V gene's germline CDR1 is SGDLS and CDR2 YYNGEE. J was trimmed by 5 bases and V by 4 bases; bases with no gene match: 7. The CDR3 sequence is 16 residues long. The CDR3 sequence: CASSPRTGGRTGELFF. The CDR3 region has the DNA TGTGCCAGCAGCCCGAGGACAGGGGGCAGGACCGGGGAGCTGTTTTTT.

The CDR3 DNA is TGTGCCAGCAGTTTCCGGCTCGGCAGCCGGGGTGCTGAAGCTTTCTTT. It encodes CASSFRLGSRGAEAFF. The chain combines TRBV12-3 or TRBV12-4 with TRBJ1-1; D not certain. This CDR3 region has 16 residues. V gave up 3 bases and J gave up 6 bases, with 20 bases separating them.

This chain joins TRBV19 and TRBJ1-5, with a possible D match to TRBD1 (5 bases). Germline V gene sequence: CDR1 LNHDA, CDR2 SQIVND (reference sequence). CDR3 length equals 14 residues. V lost 3 bases and J 2 bases, leaving 8 bases between the germline ends. The CDR3 here is CASSIAGGNQPQHF. For the CDR3, the DNA is TGTGCCAGTAGTATTGCGGGGGGCAATCAGCCCCAGCATTTT.

This clonotype turned up a few times. This chain uses TRBV6-6 with TRBJ1-1; 7 bases align to TRBD1. Germline loops: CDR1 MNHNY, CDR2 SVGAGI (reference sequence). This CDR3 is built from 13 residues. The V and J ends lost 4 bases and 5 bases, in that order; junction bases with no gene match: 4. The CDR3, as DNA: TGTGCCAGCAGTTCACAGGGGCATACTGAAGCTTTCTTT. It specifies CASSSQGHTEAFF.

The rearrangement links TRBV7-9 to TRBJ2-5, with D hard to call. Trimming took off 10 bases at V and 4 bases at J, with 13 bases between the two ends. This CDR3 contains 12 residues. The germline CDR1 and CDR2 sequences are SEHNR and FQNEAQ (reference sequence). The DNA of the CDR3 is TGTGCCACCGAAGGAGCTGGAGAGACCCAGTACTTC. Amino acids: CATEGAGETQYF.

The chain couples TRBV5-6 to TRBJ2-7, with D possibly matching TRBD1 (5 bases). CDR1 SGHDT and CDR2 YYEEEE come from the germline V gene. The CDR3 covers 15 residues. V was trimmed by 4 bases and J by 3 bases, leaving 17 bases between them. The CDR3 DNA is TGTGCCAGCAGCCGGAACAGGAACCCTGTCTACGAGCAGTACTTC. Its protein product is CASSRNRNPVYEQYF.

The table lists this clonotype with a few counts. The CDR3 loop reads CASSQDPPGQGSNTQYF. Here the CDR3 DNA reads TGTGCCAGCAGCCAAGATCCCCCTGGACAGGGATCTAATACGCAGTATTTT. This chain connects TRBV4-2 to TRBJ2-3; 8 nucleotides agree with TRBD1. The germline V gene has CDR1 LGHNA and CDR2 YNFKEQ. The CDR3 is made up of 17 amino acids. V shed 0 bases, J shed 7 bases, and the junction held 12 bases outside the gene matches.

This clonotype has ten or more counts. CDR3 in DNA: TGTGCCAGCAGCTTGGGGACAAAAACCTACGAGCAGTACTTC. This encodes CASSLGTKTYEQYF. The rearrangement uses TRBV7-2 and TRBJ2-7, with TRBD1 as a possible D gene (6 bases). The V end was cut by 3 bases, the J end by 2 bases, with 11 bases between. Germline CDR1 and CDR2: SGHTA and FQGNSA. The CDR3 contains 14 residues.

The genes are TRBV7-2 and TRBJ2-7; 10 bases align to TRBD2. The CDR3 is made up of 17 amino acids. CDR1 is SGHTA, CDR2 FQGNSA, per germline. The junction had 12 bases not matched to a gene; V was cut back by 5 bases and J by 2 bases. The CDR3 loop is CASSGPQLAGPAYEQYF. CDR3 DNA sequence: TGTGCCAGCAGCGGGCCCCAACTAGCGGGGCCCGCCTACGAGCAGTACTTC.

In its sample, this clonotype was seen a few times. V and J are TRBV10-3 and TRBJ2-7; possibly TRBD1 for D (5 bases). Per germline, CDR1 ENHRY and CDR2 SYGVKD. The CDR3 covers 12 residues. V was trimmed by 4 bases and J by 2 bases, leaving 6 bases between them. This chain's CDR3 is CAISGQTYEQYF. CDR3 nucleotides: TGTGCCATCAGTGGACAGACCTACGAGCAGTACTTC.

The table lists this clonotype with a few counts. J is TRBJ2-3 and V is TRBV2, with a tentative D call TRBD1 (6 bases). Per the germline V gene, CDR1 is SNHLY and CDR2 is FYNNEI. V was trimmed by 6 bases and J by 0 bases, leaving 13 bases between them. The CDR3 extends over 15 amino acids. The chain's CDR3 is CASRRQVWSTDTQYF. Written as DNA, the CDR3 is TGTGCCAGCAGACGACAGGTATGGAGCACAGATACGCAGTATTTT.